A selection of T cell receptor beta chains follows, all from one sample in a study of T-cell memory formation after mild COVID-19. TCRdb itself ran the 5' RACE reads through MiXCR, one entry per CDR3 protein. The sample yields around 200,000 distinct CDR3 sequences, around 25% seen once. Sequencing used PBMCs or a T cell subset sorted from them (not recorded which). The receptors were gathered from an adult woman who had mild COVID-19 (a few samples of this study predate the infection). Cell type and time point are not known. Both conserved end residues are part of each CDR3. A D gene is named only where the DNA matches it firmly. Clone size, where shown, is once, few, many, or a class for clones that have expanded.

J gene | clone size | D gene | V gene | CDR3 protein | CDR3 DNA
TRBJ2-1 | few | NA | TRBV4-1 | CASSQEWGEQFF | TGCGCCAGCAGCCAAGAGTGGGGTGAGCAGTTCTTC
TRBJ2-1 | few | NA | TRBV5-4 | CASSLGLNSGSSYNEQFF | TGTGCCAGCAGCTTGGGTCTTAACTCGGGAAGCTCCTACAATGAGCAGTTCTTC
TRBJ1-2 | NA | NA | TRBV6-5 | CASSYREAGGYTF | TGTGCCAGCAGTTACAGGGAGGCGGGTGGCTACACCTTC
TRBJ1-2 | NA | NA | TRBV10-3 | CAIREQAGYGYTF | TGTGCCATCAGGGAACAGGCGGGGTATGGCTACACCTTC
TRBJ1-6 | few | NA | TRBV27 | CASAQGLGSPLHF | TGTGCCAGCGCCCAAGGGTTGGGGTCACCCCTCCACTTT
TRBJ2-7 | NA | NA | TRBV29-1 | CSVVGGDRTSYEQYF | TGCAGCGTGGTCGGGGGGGACAGGACGTCCTACGAGCAGTACTTC
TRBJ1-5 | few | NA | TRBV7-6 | CASSLARGQPQHF | TGTGCCAGCAGCTTAGCGAGGGGTCAGCCCCAGCATTTT
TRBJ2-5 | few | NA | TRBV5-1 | CASSSVTGQGETQYF | TGCGCCAGCAGCTCCGTGACCGGGCAGGGTGAGACCCAGTACTTC
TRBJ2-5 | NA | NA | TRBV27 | CASSGPGGTQYF | TGTGCCAGCTCTGGCCCCGGAGGGACCCAGTACTTC
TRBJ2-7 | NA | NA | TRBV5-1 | CASSWRTETYEQYF | TGCGCCAGCAGCTGGCGGACAGAGACCTACGAGCAGTACTTC
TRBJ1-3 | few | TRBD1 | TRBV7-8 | CASSTPDRTAGNTIYF | TGTGCCAGCAGCACCCCGGACAGGACGGCTGGAAACACCATATATTTT
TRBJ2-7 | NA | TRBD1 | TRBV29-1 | CSVRQGDPYEQYF | TGCAGCGTCCGACAGGGTGACCCCTACGAGCAGTACTTC
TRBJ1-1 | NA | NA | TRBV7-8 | CASSLALGQEAFF | TGTGCCAGCAGCTTAGCTTTAGGACAGGAAGCTTTCTTT
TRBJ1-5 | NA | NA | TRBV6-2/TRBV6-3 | CASSTQGWHQPQHF | TGTGCCAGCAGTACACAGGGTTGGCATCAGCCCCAGCATTTT
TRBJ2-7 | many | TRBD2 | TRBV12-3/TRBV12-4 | CASSLGLAGTYEQYF | TGTGCCAGCAGTTTGGGACTAGCGGGGACCTACGAGCAGTACTTC
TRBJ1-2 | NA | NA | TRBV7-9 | CASSEKFEGVGYTF | TGTGCCAGCAGCGAAAAATTTGAGGGTGTCGGCTACACCTTC
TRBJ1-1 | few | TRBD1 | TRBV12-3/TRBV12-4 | CASSFTGGITEAFF | TGTGCCAGCAGTTTTACAGGGGGGATAACTGAAGCTTTCTTT
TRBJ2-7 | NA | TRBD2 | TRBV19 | CASSSQPGLAIHEQYF | TGTGCCAGTAGTTCCCAACCGGGACTAGCGATCCACGAGCAGTACTTC
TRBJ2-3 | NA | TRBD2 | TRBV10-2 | CASRLAGGQSTDTQYF | TGCGCCAGCCGGCTAGCGGGGGGCCAGAGCACAGATACGCAGTATTTT
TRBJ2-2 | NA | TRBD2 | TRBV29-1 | CSVAGGRSGELFF | TGCAGCGTCGCGGGAGGGCGGAGCGGGGAGCTGTTTTTT
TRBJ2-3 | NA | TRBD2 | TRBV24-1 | CATSDPRTSSDTQYF | TGTGCCACCAGTGATCCCCGGACTAGTTCAGATACGCAGTATTTT